Below are 19 T cell receptor beta chains sequenced from a single sample in a study of T cell repertoires in aging, cancer and after chemotherapy. TCR beta rearrangements were amplified from peripheral blood genomic DNA. Rearranged V-D-J TRB sequences were amplified with a mixed TRB-A/B primer pool. In TCRdb, the multiplex PCR reads were re-called with MiXCR into one record per CDR3 protein. Of more than 4,500 distinct CDR3 sequences detected, roughly 21% appear once; the ten largest clones hold roughly 3.3%. Sequenced material: blood. The receptor set was obtained from a human donor in good health. The donor label of this sample is uncertain.

In its sample, this clonotype ranks as medium-sized. This rearrangement joins TRBV13 to TRBJ1-3; D remains unclear. Germline V gives CDR1 PRHDT, CDR2 FYEKMQ (reference sequence). V lost 6 bases to trimming and J lost 0 bases, with 12 bases between them. The CDR3 consists of 15 residues. This CDR3 reads CASSSVLSSGNTIYF. DNA for the CDR3: TGTGCCAGCAGTTCAGTCTTAAGCTCTGGAAACACCATATATTTT.

This clonotype has only a few counts. V and J are TRBV5-1 and TRBJ2-3; 12 nucleotides align to TRBD1. Germline V gives CDR1 SGHRS, CDR2 YFSETQ. V lost 0 bases, J lost 9 bases, and 11 bases stayed unmatched. This CDR3 is 17 amino acids long. The CDR3 bases are TGCGCCAGCAGCTTGGCCGCGGGGACAGGGGGCGCAGGGACGCAGTATTTT. It specifies CASSLAAGTGGAGTQYF. The entire variable domain, with the rest obtained from reference TRBV5-1 and TRBJ2-3, is as follows: KAGVTQTPRYLIKTRGQQVTLSCSPISGHRSVSWYQQTPGQGLQFLFEYFSETQRNKGNFPGRFSGRQFSNSRSEMNVSTLELGDSALYLCASSLAAGTGGAGTQYFGPGTRLTVL.

This clonotype occurred a few times. The V and J genes are TRBV7-9 and TRBJ1-5, with a tentative D call TRBD1 (5 bases). The CDR3 consists of 17 residues. The V end lost 1 base, the J end lost 2 bases, and 15 bases lay between the germline ends. In germline, CDR1 is SEHNR, CDR2 FQNEAQ (reference sequence). This CDR3 is CASSLVVGATRNQPQHF. In DNA, the CDR3 is TGTGCCAGCAGCTTAGTGGTCGGGGCGACGCGCAATCAGCCCCAGCATTTT.

The chain carries TRBV12-3 or TRBV12-4 and TRBJ2-7, with 10 bases matching TRBD2. Trimming at V came to 5 bases and at J to 2 bases, leaving 6 bases not matched to a gene. The CDR3 is made up of 15 amino acids. The CDR3, as DNA: TGTGCCAGCAGTCCCCGGACTAGCGGTCCCTACGAGCAGTACTTC. Translation gives CASSPRTSGPYEQYF.

The chain recombines TRBV5-1 with TRBJ2-1; 12 bases are shared with TRBD1. Per the germline V gene, CDR1 is SGHRS and CDR2 is YFSETQ. This CDR3 has 15 residues. With 4 bases clipped from V and 9 bases from J, the junction kept 8 bases outside the gene matches. CDR3 coding DNA: TGCGCCAGCAGCCTGGGGACAGGGGGCGAGGGTGAGCAGTTCTTC. Its translation is CASSLGTGGEGEQFF.

This clonotype showed up just once. The chain carries TRBV12-5 and TRBJ1-1, with D maybe TRBD1 (5 bases). This CDR3 comprises 14 residues. The germline CDR1 and CDR2 sequences are LGHNT and FRNRAP. V gave up 6 bases and J gave up 0 bases, with 11 bases separating them. Here the CDR3 DNA reads TGTGCTAGTGGGGGGGAGGGGTTGAACACTGAAGCTTTCTTT. Amino acid sequence: CASGGEGLNTEAFF.

This clonotype was found a few times. The chain combines TRBV14 with TRBJ1-2, with D uncertain. This CDR3 has 12 residues. V lost 4 bases, J lost 3 bases, and 6 bases lay in between. The germline V gene has CDR1 SGHDN and CDR2 FVKESK. In DNA, the CDR3 is TGTGCCAGCAGCCCGAACCACTATGGCTACACCTTC. This translates into CASSPNHYGYTF.

This clonotype ranks as medium-sized. V and J are TRBV29-1 and TRBJ2-5; D is uncertain. The CDR3 totals 13 residues. In germline, CDR1 is SQVTM, CDR2 ANQGSEA. Trimming removed 7 bases from V and 5 bases from J, with 17 bases in between. The chain's CDR3 is CSAPTASTETQYF. CDR3 nucleotides: TGCAGCGCCCCGACCGCCTCGACGGAGACCCAGTACTTC.

Only a few counts were recorded for this clonotype. The rearrangement links TRBV5-4 to TRBJ2-2; weak D call: TRBD2 (7 bases). The CDR3 length is 18 residues. V was clipped by 4 bases and J by 1 base, with 20 bases between them. The V gene's germline CDR1 is SGHNT and CDR2 YYREEE (reference sequence). As DNA, the CDR3 is TGTGCCAGCAGCGGGGGCGGCGCGGGAGTGTGGAACACCGGGGAGCTGTTTTTT. Protein sequence: CASSGGGAGVWNTGELFF.

By share of the sample, this clonotype is medium-sized. The V and J genes are TRBV12-3 or TRBV12-4 and TRBJ2-4; D is undetermined. CDR3 length: 15 amino acids. Trimming left V 1 base short and J 6 bases short, with 13 bases between. CDR3 DNA sequence: TGTGCCAGCAGTTTAGGTCCCGCCCACACAAACATTCAGTACTTC. Its translation is CASSLGPAHTNIQYF.

The chain has TRBV5-1 and TRBJ2-5; TRBD1 is a possible D gene (6 bases). CDR1 is SGHRS, CDR2 YFSETQ, per germline. V was clipped by 1 base and J by 9 bases, with 10 bases between them. The CDR3 is 12 amino acids. The CDR3 DNA reads TGCGCCAGCAGCTTGCTGGGACATGCCCAGTACTTC. Translated: CASSLLGHAQYF.

Sample share makes this clonotype medium-sized (0.01 to 0.1%). The V call is TRBV19, the J call TRBJ1-6, with D tentatively TRBD1 (5 bases). Trimming took off 3 bases at V and 7 bases at J, with 13 bases between the two ends. The CDR3 runs to 15 residues. Germline V lookup: CDR1 LNHDA, CDR2 SQIVND (reference sequence). CDR3 nucleotide sequence: TGTGCCAGTAGTATCGTTGGTCGGGGCAATTCACCCCTCCACTTT. This gives the protein CASSIVGRGNSPLHF. The whole variable domain, filled in from reference TRBV19 and TRBJ1-6, reads DGGITQSPKYLFRKEGQNVTLSCEQNLNHDAMYWYRQDPGQGLRLIYYSQIVNDFQKGDIAEGYSVSREKKESFPLTVTSAQKNPTAFYLCASSIVGRGNSPLHFGNGTRLTVT.

The V gene is TRBV19, the J gene TRBJ2-1; D possibly uses TRBD1 or TRBD2 (5 bases each). The V end lost 11 bases, the J end lost 9 bases, and 26 bases lay between the germline ends. CDR1 is LNHDA, CDR2 SQIVND, per germline (reference sequence). This CDR3 region has 15 residues. CDR3 region: CASVSGTEATGEQFF. CDR3 bases: TGTGCCTCCGTTTCAGGGACGGAGGCTACCGGTGAGCAGTTCTTC.

This rearrangement joins TRBV12-3 or TRBV12-4 to TRBJ1-5; TRBD1 is a possible D gene (5 bases). Trimming shortened V by 6 bases and J by 6 bases, and 15 bases separated the two germline ends. CDR3 length equals 14 residues. CDR3 residues: CASRDSLDTQPQHF. CDR3 nucleotides: TGTGCCAGCAGAGACAGCCTGGATACTCAGCCCCAGCATTTT.

Points on this clonotype: This may stem from a read error, because a much larger clone lies one nucleotide away. The V gene is TRBV5-6, the J gene TRBJ2-1; 8 nucleotides align to TRBD2. V was pared by 4 bases and J by 10 bases, with 4 bases of the junction left unmatched. Germline CDR1 is SGHDT and CDR2 is YYEEEE. This CDR3 is 12 amino acids long. DNA for the CDR3: TGTGCCAGCAGCAGCGGGGGCTACGAGCAGTTCTTC. Translation gives CASSSGGYEQFF.

The gene calls are TRBV12-5 and TRBJ1-5; no clear D. Trimming removed 0 bases at V and 0 bases at J, with 0 bases between. The V gene's germline CDR1 is LGHNT and CDR2 FRNRAP. The CDR3 length is 13 residues. The CDR3 reads CASGLVSNQPQHF. CDR3 in DNA: TGTGCTAGTGGTTTGGTTAGCAATCAGCCCCAGCATTTT.

This clonotype was counted a few times. This chain links TRBV20-1 with TRBJ1-1; D is perhaps TRBD1 (5 bases). The V end lost 5 bases, the J end lost 4 bases, and 20 bases lay between the germline ends. Germline V lookup: CDR1 DFQATT, CDR2 SNEGSKA (reference sequence). This CDR3 spans 15 amino acids. In DNA form, the CDR3 reads TGCAGTGCTCGAGGGGCAGGGAGAGGTGGCACTGAAGCTTTCTTT. This gives the protein CSARGAGRGGTEAFF.

This clonotype counts as medium-sized. This chain joins TRBV27 and TRBJ1-2; 10 bases line up with TRBD1. Per the germline V gene, CDR1 is MNHEY and CDR2 is SMNVEV (reference sequence). The CDR3 sequence is 17 residues long. The V gene end was trimmed by 0 bases and the J gene end by 4 bases; junction bases not matched to a gene: 8. The CDR3 nucleotides are TGTGCCAGCAGTTTATCCCCCAGACAGGGGGCTCTCTATGGCTACACCTTC. This translates into CASSLSPRQGALYGYTF.

This clonotype is medium-sized by share. The chain is built from TRBV6-2 or TRBV6-3 and TRBJ2-3; D may be TRBD2 (5 bases). Germline V gives CDR1 MNHEY, CDR2 SVGEGT. V was pared by 5 bases and J by 0 bases, with 9 bases between. The CDR3 is 14 residues long. CDR3: CASSRSVSTDTQYF. CDR3 sequence (DNA): TGTGCCAGCAGTCGTAGCGTGAGCACAGATACGCAGTATTTT.